Below are 18 T cell receptor beta chains sequenced from a single sample in a study of shared clonotypes between healthy human individuals. Measured with immunoSEQ multiplex PCR; TCRdb has only the in-frame clones, and not every one. The table records about 2 million clones, about 95% of them present only once. CD45RO-negative CD8 cells positively selected for CCR7 made up the naive population, which excluded terminally differentiated effector memory CD45RA+ cells. The sequenced sample consisted of naive CD8+ T cells sorted from blood. The source is a man in his late teens or twenties in good health.

The gene calls are TRBV7-9 and TRBJ2-3; maybe TRBD2 (5 bases). CDR3 length: 15 amino acids. Germline CDR1 SEHNR, CDR2 FQNEAQ (reference sequence). Trimming left V 5 bases short and J 3 bases short, with 15 bases between. This CDR3 is CASSRGNQLTDTQYF. The CDR3 DNA is TGTGCCAGCAGCCGAGGGAATCAGCTTACAGATACGCAGTATTTT.

As to this clone: The same CDR3 also results from other DNA sequences found in this sample. The genes are TRBV14 and TRBJ1-2; maybe TRBD1 (6 bases). The CDR3 loop spans 14 amino acids. V was trimmed by 0 bases and J by 2 bases, leaving 7 bases between them. CDR1 and CDR2 (germline): SGHDN, FVKESK. This CDR3 reads CASSQETGNYGYTF. As DNA, the CDR3 is TGTGCCAGCAGCCAAGAAACAGGGAACTATGGCTACACCTTC.

CDR3 DNA: TGTGCCAGCCACATTGGAATCTCTGGAAACACCATATATTTT. Its protein product is CASHIGISGNTIYF. The chain couples TRBV6-1 to TRBJ1-3; D is uncertain. The CDR3 runs to 14 residues. Trimming left V 8 bases short and J 0 bases short, with 11 bases between. CDR1 and CDR2 (germline): MNHNS, SASEGT.

This clone has a single count. J is TRBJ1-2 and V is TRBV11-2; 9 positions agree with TRBD1. V was clipped by 1 base and J by 4 bases; unmatched bases: 7. The CDR3 has 16 amino acids. CDR1 is SGHAT, CDR2 FQNNGV, per germline. The CDR3 protein is CASSLVRQGGAYGYTF. CDR3 nucleotide sequence: TGTGCCAGCAGCTTAGTACGACAGGGGGGTGCCTATGGCTACACCTTC.

This clone has just a few counts. Other DNA sequences in this specimen translate into the identical CDR3. The rearrangement uses TRBV5-1 and TRBJ1-1; D is unresolved. Trimming stripped 2 bases from V and 2 bases from J, with 1 base between. This CDR3 spans 11 amino acids. Per the germline V gene, CDR1 is SGHRS and CDR2 is YFSETQ. The CDR3 DNA sequence: TGCGCCAGCAGCTTTAACACTGAAGCTTTCTTT. It translates to CASSFNTEAFF. The entire variable domain, with the rest obtained from reference TRBV5-1 and TRBJ1-1, is as follows: KAGVTQTPRYLIKTRGQQVTLSCSPISGHRSVSWYQQTPGQGLQFLFEYFSETQRNKGNFPGRFSGRQFSNSRSEMNVSTLELGDSALYLCASSFNTEAFFGQGTRLTVV.

The chain recombines TRBV13 with TRBJ2-7, with a tentative D call TRBD2 (6 bases). Trimming removed 4 bases at V and 2 bases at J, with 12 bases between. The CDR3 is 14 residues long. Germline V gene lookup returns CDR1 PRHDT and CDR2 FYEKMQ (reference sequence). The CDR3 DNA follows: TGTGCCAGCAGCTCCGGGAGCGCCCCCTACGAGCAGTACTTC. Its translation: CASSSGSAPYEQYF.

This clone was seen only once. The chain carries TRBV18 and TRBJ2-7, with 12 bases matching TRBD2. The CDR3 sequence is 16 residues long. The junction had 4 bases not matched to a gene; V was cut back by 3 bases and J by 1 base. Germline values: CDR1 KGHSH, CDR2 LQKENI. The DNA of the CDR3 is TGTGCCAGCTCACCCGATGGACTAGCGGGATCCTACGAGCAGTACTTC. It codes for CASSPDGLAGSYEQYF.

J is TRBJ2-1 and V is TRBV4-1; D is uncertain. V was pared by 5 bases and J by 8 bases, with 13 bases between. This CDR3 comprises 13 residues. The germline V gene encodes CDR1 MGHRA and CDR2 YSYEKL. CDR3 loop: CASSLTPGDEQFF. The CDR3 bases are TGCGCCAGCAGCTTAACCCCTGGCGATGAGCAGTTCTTC.

The genes are TRBV7-8 and TRBJ2-2; 14 positions match TRBD2. CDR3 length equals 17 residues. In germline, CDR1 is SGHVS, CDR2 FQNEAQ. V trimming: 3 bases; J trimming: 3 bases; junction bases outside the gene matches: 3. The CDR3 spells CASSLGLAGVYTGELFF. The CDR3 DNA reads TGTGCCAGCAGCTTGGGACTAGCGGGAGTCTACACCGGGGAGCTGTTTTTT.

The V gene is TRBV9, the J gene TRBJ2-3; no definite D call. Trimming took off 2 bases at V and 0 bases at J, with 13 bases between the two ends. Germline CDR1 and CDR2: SGDLS and YYNGEE. The CDR3 has 16 residues. The CDR3 nucleotides read TGTGCCAGCAGCGTCCACTTCTCCACTAGCACAGATACGCAGTATTTT. Encoded protein: CASSVHFSTSTDTQYF.

The V and J genes are TRBV27 and TRBJ2-3; a possible D gene is TRBD2 (5 bases). This CDR3 contains 15 residues. V was pared by 2 bases and J by 6 bases, with 15 bases between. Germline CDR1 and CDR2: MNHEY and SMNVEV (reference sequence). The CDR3 coding sequence is TGTGCCAGCAGTTTACTACTAGATACTTTGGATACGCAGTATTTT. As protein: CASSLLLDTLDTQYF.

The rearrangement uses TRBV4-1 and TRBJ2-1, with 10 nucleotides matching TRBD2. The CDR3 has 16 amino acids. The germline V gene encodes CDR1 MGHRA and CDR2 YSYEKL. J lost 4 bases, V lost 0 bases, and 3 bases had no gene match. The CDR3: CASSQEWTSGYNEQFF. The CDR3 nucleotides are TGCGCCAGCAGCCAAGAGTGGACTAGCGGATACAATGAGCAGTTCTTC.

This clone came up once. The rearrangement links TRBV5-4 to TRBJ1-1; 10 bases align to TRBD1. V trimming: 2 bases; J trimming: 6 bases; junction bases outside the gene matches: 10. Germline assignment: CDR1 SGHNT and CDR2 YYREEE (reference sequence). The CDR3 contains 16 residues. CDR3 in DNA: TGTGCCAGCAGCTTCAAGACAGGGGGCGTTTCTGCTGAAGCTTTCTTT. This gives the protein CASSFKTGGVSAEAFF.

The rearrangement uses TRBV13 and TRBJ2-1; 14 nucleotides align to TRBD2. From germline, CDR1 is PRHDT and CDR2 FYEKMQ (reference sequence). The CDR3 sequence is 19 residues long. Germline trimming cut 3 bases from V and 0 bases from J; bases unmatched to any gene: 7. The CDR3 DNA reads as TGTGCCAGCAGCTTGAGACTAGCGGGAGGGGGTAGCTCCTACAATGAGCAGTTCTTC. Residues: CASSLRLAGGGSSYNEQFF.

V usage is TRBV2 and J usage is TRBJ1-6, with D unclear. V shed 1 base and J shed 5 bases, with 6 bases lying between them. The germline V gene encodes CDR1 SNHLY and CDR2 FYNNEI. This CDR3 is 14 amino acids long. CDR3 sequence (DNA): TGTGCCAGCAGTGAAGGACAAGATAATTCACCCCTCCACTTT. Amino acid sequence: CASSEGQDNSPLHF.

V is TRBV19 and J is TRBJ1-4; D is perhaps TRBD1 (6 bases). The CDR3 contains 11 residues. The germline V gene encodes CDR1 LNHDA and CDR2 SQIVND (reference sequence). The V gene lost 11 bases and the J gene lost 12 bases, with 16 bases spanning the gap. The CDR3 coding sequence is TGTGCCGTAGTGGCGGGGGGCGAACTGTTTTTT. Protein sequence: CAVVAGGELFF. Full variable domain (remainder filled in from reference TRBV19 and TRBJ1-4): DGGITQSPKYLFRKEGQNVTLSCEQNLNHDAMYWYRQDPGQGLRLIYYSQIVNDFQKGDIAEGYSVSREKKESFPLTVTSAQKNPTAFYLCAVVAGGELFFGSGTQLSVL.

The chain couples TRBV10-3 to TRBJ2-7; TRBD1 might be the D (5 bases). The CDR3 contains 16 residues. In germline, CDR1 is ENHRY, CDR2 SYGVKD. V lost 3 bases to trimming and J lost 7 bases, with 22 bases between them. The DNA of the CDR3 is TGTGCCATCAGTGAAGGGTGGCAGGGTGCCCCTCGAGAGCAGTACTTC. Amino acid sequence: CAISEGWQGAPREQYF.

The rearrangement links TRBV19 to TRBJ1-1, with 10 bases aligning to TRBD1. The CDR3 contains 14 residues. Per the germline V gene, CDR1 is LNHDA and CDR2 is SQIVND (reference sequence). V lost 7 bases to trimming and J lost 5 bases; unmatched junction nucleotides: 7. Written as DNA, the CDR3 is TGTGCCAGTACCCCGACAGGGGGCTGGACTGAAGCTTTCTTT. Translated: CASTPTGGWTEAFF.